The rows below give T cell receptor beta chains drawn from one sample of a study of shared clonotypes between healthy human individuals. This table comes from immunoSEQ multiplex PCR, and its TCRdb copy is limited to in-frame clones, with some not included. The sample has 200,000 to 250,000 clones, 50% to 75% seen once. Sequenced material: memory CD4+ T cells sorted from blood. The source is a young man in good health. Each CDR3 is given with its conserved first and last residue. Fields, in order: CDR3 DNA, CDR3 protein, clone size, V gene, D gene, J gene. D genes are given only for firm matches. Clone size is stated in some rows and not others, as once, few, many or a class when expanded.

DNA: TGTGCCAGCAGCCAGGGGGCGGGAGCGATCAATGAGCAGTTCTTC; CDR3: CASSQGAGAINEQFF; size: once; V: TRBV9; D: -; J: TRBJ2-1
DNA: TGTGCCAGCAGCCCACAGACAGGGTTCACAGATACGCAGTATTTT; CDR3: CASSPQTGFTDTQYF; size: once; V: TRBV7-3; D: TRBD1; J: TRBJ2-3
DNA: TGTGCCAGCTCACCATTCCGAGCGGGGGACACCGGGGAGCTGTTTTTT; CDR3: CASSPFRAGDTGELFF; size: -; V: TRBV18; D: TRBD2; J: TRBJ2-2
DNA: TGTGCCAGCAGCTCATCTGACAGGACTAATGAAAAACTGTTTTTT; CDR3: CASSSSDRTNEKLFF; size: few; V: TRBV28; D: -; J: TRBJ1-4
DNA: TGTGCCAGCAGTTCCCGACGGTCTTTTGTACTGAGCCAGCGGGAGACCCAGTACTTC; CDR3: CASSSRRSFVLSQRETQYF; size: once; V: TRBV7-8; D: -; J: TRBJ2-5
DNA: TGTGCCAGCAGTGAATCAGGGACTAGCGGGAGACGGAGGGAGACCCAGTACTTC; CDR3: CASSESGTSGRRRETQYF; size: -; V: TRBV25-1; D: TRBD2; J: TRBJ2-5
DNA: TGTGCCAGCAGCTTAGGGACAGGGGATTCCTACGAGCAGTACTTC; CDR3: CASSLGTGDSYEQYF; size: -; V: TRBV11-2; D: TRBD1; J: TRBJ2-7
DNA: TGTGCCAGCTCACCACCACCCGATGACACCGGGGAGCTGTTTTTT; CDR3: CASSPPPDDTGELFF; size: -; V: TRBV18; D: -; J: TRBJ2-2
DNA: TGTGCCAGCAGACTTTACAGGGCCTATCCCAATCAGCCCCAGCATTTT; CDR3: CASRLYRAYPNQPQHF; size: -; V: TRBV28; D: -; J: TRBJ1-5
DNA: TGTGCCAGTTGGGAACTTCGAGGCAATCAGCCCCAGCATTTT; CDR3: CASWELRGNQPQHF; size: many; V: TRBV19; D: -; J: TRBJ1-5
DNA: TGTGCCAGCAGCTTAGATGCCGGGGGTACAGATACGCAGTATTTT; CDR3: CASSLDAGGTDTQYF; size: -; V: TRBV7-9; D: -; J: TRBJ2-3
DNA: TGTGCCAGCAGTTACTCGCCTACAGTATCTACGGAGCAGTACTTC; CDR3: CASSYSPTVSTEQYF; size: -; V: TRBV6-6; D: -; J: TRBJ2-7
DNA: TGTGCCAGCTCACCAGTGCAAGCTGGGGCCAACGTCCTGACTTTC; CDR3: CASSPVQAGANVLTF; size: -; V: TRBV18; D: -; J: TRBJ2-6
DNA: TGTGCCACCCATCGGAGAGGTTTTGGAGGCTACACCTTC; CDR3: CATHRRGFGGYTF; size: -; V: TRBV6-5; D: -; J: TRBJ1-2
DNA: TGTGCCAGCAGTGACGGGGTTCCGTACGAGCAGTACTTC; CDR3: CASSDGVPYEQYF; size: once; V: TRBV28; D: -; J: TRBJ2-7
DNA: TGCAGTGCTCCCAGGGATGAAAAACTGTTTTTT; CDR3: CSAPRDEKLFF; size: -; V: TRBV20-1; D: -; J: TRBJ1-4
DNA: TGTGCCAGCAGTTTGGGACTAGCGGGAAATGAGCAGTTCTTC; CDR3: CASSLGLAGNEQFF; size: -; V: TRBV27; D: TRBD2; J: TRBJ2-1
DNA: TGTGCCAGCAGTGGGGAAGGAGGGGATTATGACTATGGCTACACCTTC; CDR3: CASSGEGGDYDYGYTF; size: -; V: TRBV2; D: -; J: TRBJ1-2
DNA: TGTGCCAGCAGTTCCGTAAGGGAGGGGTATGGCTACACCTTC; CDR3: CASSSVREGYGYTF; size: -; V: TRBV27; D: -; J: TRBJ1-2
DNA: TGTGCCAGCAGCCCGAGGCCTAGCGGGGCTTATGGGTTCTTC; CDR3: CASSPRPSGAYGFF; size: -; V: TRBV7-2; D: TRBD2; J: TRBJ2-1
DNA: TGTGCCAGCAGTTTATTTGGCGGGGCTGGCTACACCTTC; CDR3: CASSLFGGAGYTF; size: few; V: TRBV27; D: -; J: TRBJ1-2
DNA: TGTGCCAGCAAGGTAACCAGGGACAGCCTCACAGATACGCAGTATTTT; CDR3: CASKVTRDSLTDTQYF; size: once; V: TRBV5-6; D: TRBD1; J: TRBJ2-3
DNA: TGCAGTGTCGGTTACAATGAGCAGTTCTTC; CDR3: CSVGYNEQFF; size: -; V: TRBV20-1; D: -; J: TRBJ2-1
DNA: TGTGCTAGCAGCTTAGCAGAGGCTGCCGGGGAGCTGTTTTTT; CDR3: CASSLAEAAGELFF; size: -; V: TRBV7-7; D: -; J: TRBJ2-2
DNA: TGCGCCAGCAGCGACGGGAGCTCCTACGAGCAGTACTTC; CDR3: CASSDGSSYEQYF; size: few; V: TRBV5-1; D: -; J: TRBJ2-7
DNA: TGTGCCAGCAGCTTGGGGGGGGCTAGCGGGAGAGTAGATACGCAGTATTTT; CDR3: CASSLGGASGRVDTQYF; size: -; V: TRBV5-4; D: TRBD2; J: TRBJ2-3
DNA: TGTGCCAGCAGCCATCTGCGCGGCGAGCAGTACTTC; CDR3: CASSHLRGEQYF; size: -; V: TRBV4-2; D: -; J: TRBJ2-7
DNA: TGTGCCAGCAGCCCCAGGACTAGCGGGATGGTTGAGCAGTTCTTC; CDR3: CASSPRTSGMVEQFF; size: -; V: TRBV27; D: TRBD2; J: TRBJ2-1
DNA: TGTGCCAGCAGCCTAACAGCGGGAGTGGACTACAATGAGCAGTTCTTC; CDR3: CASSLTAGVDYNEQFF; size: -; V: TRBV7-3; D: TRBD2; J: TRBJ2-1
DNA: TGCGCCAGCAGCCGGGACACCTACGAGCAGTACTTC; CDR3: CASSRDTYEQYF; size: -; V: TRBV5-1; D: -; J: TRBJ2-7
DNA: TGTGCCAGCAGCCAAGTGGACAGGATCGAAAATAGCAATCAGCCCCAGCATTTT; CDR3: CASSQVDRIENSNQPQHF; size: -; V: TRBV4-2; D: TRBD1; J: TRBJ1-5
DNA: TGTGCCAGCAGTTACCGGACTAGCGGGAACACCGGGGAGCTGTTTTTT; CDR3: CASSYRTSGNTGELFF; size: -; V: TRBV6-5; D: TRBD2; J: TRBJ2-2
DNA: TGTGCCAGCAGCTTGGGACACCGTCAAGAGACCCAGTACTTC; CDR3: CASSLGHRQETQYF; size: few; V: TRBV7-8; D: -; J: TRBJ2-5
DNA: TGTGCCAGTAGTGCTGGCAGGGGGCACTCCTACAATGAGCAGTTCTTC; CDR3: CASSAGRGHSYNEQFF; size: -; V: TRBV19; D: TRBD1; J: TRBJ2-1
DNA: TGTGCCAGCAGCGTGGGGGGGCGCGGTCAGCCCCAGCATTTT; CDR3: CASSVGGRGQPQHF; size: -; V: TRBV9; D: -; J: TRBJ1-5
DNA: TGTGCCAGCAGTGAGACGGGACGACCATACAATGAGCAGTTCTTC; CDR3: CASSETGRPYNEQFF; size: -; V: TRBV6-1; D: -; J: TRBJ2-1
DNA: TGCAGCGTTGAAGTTAGGAATACCGGGACAGTCTCCTACGAGCAGTACTTC; CDR3: CSVEVRNTGTVSYEQYF; size: -; V: TRBV29-1; D: TRBD1; J: TRBJ2-7
DNA: TGTGCCAGCAGTCGTGGACCGCAGCCCCAGCATTTT; CDR3: CASSRGPQPQHF; size: few; V: TRBV28; D: -; J: TRBJ1-5
DNA: TGCGCCAGCAGCGATCCGGGGCGATACGAGCAGTACTTC; CDR3: CASSDPGRYEQYF; size: -; V: TRBV5-1; D: -; J: TRBJ2-7
DNA: TGTGCCAGTAGTTCTTTAGCGGACCTGGGGGGGCCGCAGTATTTT; CDR3: CASSSLADLGGPQYF; size: -; V: TRBV19; D: -; J: TRBJ2-3